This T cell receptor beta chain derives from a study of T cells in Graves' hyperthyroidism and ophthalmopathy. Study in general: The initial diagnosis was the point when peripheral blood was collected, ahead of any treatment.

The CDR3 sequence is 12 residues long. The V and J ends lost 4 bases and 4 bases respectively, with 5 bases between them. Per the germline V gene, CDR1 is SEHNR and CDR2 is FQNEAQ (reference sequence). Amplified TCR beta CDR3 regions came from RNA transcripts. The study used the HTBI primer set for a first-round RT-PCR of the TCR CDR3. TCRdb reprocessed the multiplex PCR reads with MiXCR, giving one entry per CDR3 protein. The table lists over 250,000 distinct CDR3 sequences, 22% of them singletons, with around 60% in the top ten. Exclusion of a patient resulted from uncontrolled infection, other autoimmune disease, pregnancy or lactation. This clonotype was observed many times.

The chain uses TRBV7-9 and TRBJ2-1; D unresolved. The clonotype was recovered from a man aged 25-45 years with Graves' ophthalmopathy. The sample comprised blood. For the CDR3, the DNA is TGTGCCAGCAGCTCTGGATACAATGAGCAGTTCTTC. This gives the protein CASSSGYNEQFF.